One and the same sample provided the 13 T cell receptor beta chains below, sequenced in a study of Ad26.COV2.S vaccination and SARS-CoV-2 variants. Data came from immunoSEQ multiplex PCR; TCRdb stores just in-frame clones and leaves some out. Of some 320,000 clones in the sample, about 86% were seen once. Specified treatment: some 20 received Ad26.COV2.S at low or high dose, single or two shots; several received placebo; per-sample allocation not given. Specimen acquisition occurred on day 63 following the initial vaccine or placebo injection. The sequences come from peripheral blood, collected in a trial of Ad26.COV2.S vaccine versus placebo. Receptors originate from a person aged 18 to 59 who received the Ad26.COV2.S COVID-19 vaccine or a placebo.

The gene calls are TRBV2 and TRBJ2-1; possibly TRBD2 for D (6 bases). This CDR3 contains 14 residues. Germline V CDR1 and CDR2: SNHLY, FYNNEI. Between the trimmed V and J ends, which lost 0 bases and 8 bases, there was a span of 11 bases. Here the CDR3 reads CASSEALLAYEQFF. CDR3 DNA: TGTGCCAGCAGTGAAGCCCTACTAGCCTATGAGCAGTTCTTC.

The genes are TRBV30 and TRBJ1-3; D call uncertain. The germline CDR1 and CDR2 sequences are GTSNPN and SVGIG (reference sequence). The CDR3 length is 12 residues. V was trimmed by 1 base and J by 0 bases, leaving 1 base between them. The DNA for the CDR3 is TGTGCCTGGAGTGACTCTGGAAACACCATATATTTT. As protein: CAWSDSGNTIYF. Full variable domain (missing parts from reference TRBV30 and TRBJ1-3): SQTIHQWPATLVQPVGSPLSLECTVEGTSNPNLYWYRQAAGRGLQLLFYSVGIGQISSEVPQNLSASRPQDRQFILSSKKLLLSDSGFYLCAWSDSGNTIYFGEGSWLTVV.

The chain carries TRBV5-1 and TRBJ1-4, with D tentatively TRBD1 (6 bases). V shed 0 bases and J shed 8 bases, with 17 bases lying between them. This CDR3 has 16 residues. CDR1 is SGHRS, CDR2 YFSETQ, per germline. The CDR3 sequence: CASSLAGGGAGEKLFF. CDR3 coding DNA: TGCGCCAGCAGCTTGGCCGGAGGGGGGGCCGGGGAAAAACTGTTTTTT.

V gene TRBV4-2 combines with J gene TRBJ2-1, with 9 bases that match TRBD2. The CDR3 spans 16 residues. The germline V gene has CDR1 LGHNA and CDR2 YNFKEQ. Trimming took 3 bases from V and 9 from J; bases not matched to a gene: 12. The CDR3 coding sequence is TGTGCCAGCAGCCAGCTGAAGCGCGGGGGGGCTGTTGAGCAGTTCTTC. Encoded protein: CASSQLKRGGAVEQFF.

As to this clone: Other DNA sequences in the sample encode the same CDR3. V usage is TRBV20-1 and J usage is TRBJ1-2; no reliable D call. Deletions cut 3 bases from V and 7 bases from J, with 6 bases between. Germline V gives CDR1 DFQATT, CDR2 SNEGSKA (reference sequence). CDR3 size: 10 residues. The CDR3 region is CSASRAGYTF. CDR3 nucleotides: TGCAGTGCTAGTAGGGCTGGCTACACCTTC.

The J gene is TRBJ1-5, the V gene TRBV6-1; D is possibly TRBD1 (5 bases). Germline CDR1 and CDR2: MNHNS and SASEGT. The CDR3 totals 17 residues. The V end lost 0 bases, the J end lost 5 bases, and 17 bases lay between the germline ends. The CDR3 spells CASSEAYGASGYQPQHF. DNA for the CDR3: TGTGCCAGCAGTGAAGCGTACGGGGCGTCGGGATATCAGCCCCAGCATTTT.

The chain combines TRBV11-2 with TRBJ2-7; D may be TRBD2 (6 bases). This CDR3 has 16 residues. The ends were cut back, 5 bases at V and 2 bases at J, with 19 bases in the middle. The germline CDR1 and CDR2 sequences are SGHAT and FQNNGV. The CDR3 region is CASSPIKRRGTYEQYF. The CDR3 DNA follows: TGTGCCAGCAGCCCCATCAAGAGGCGGGGCACCTACGAGCAGTACTTC.

The chain is built from TRBV29-1 and TRBJ2-5; D gene unclear. V shed 5 bases and J shed 4 bases, with 5 bases lying between them. Germline lookup yields CDR1 SQVTM and CDR2 ANQGSEA. The CDR3 has 10 residues. CDR3 coding DNA: TGCAGCGTTCGTAGAGAGACCCAGTACTTC. It is translated as CSVRRETQYF. The full variable domain, in which reference TRBV29-1 and TRBJ2-5 provide the parts outside the CDR3, is SAVISQKPSRDICQRGTSLTIQCQVDSQVTMMFWYRQQPGQSLTLIATANQGSEATYESGFVIDKFPISRPNLTFSTLTVSNMSPEDSSIYLCSVRRETQYFGPGTRLLVL.

The V gene is TRBV3-1 (or the pseudogene TRBV3-2), the J gene TRBJ2-5, with D possibly being TRBD1 or TRBD2 (5 bases each). The V gene lost 0 bases and the J gene lost 7 bases, with 15 bases spanning the gap. CDR3 length equals 15 residues. Germline CDR1 and CDR2: LGHDT and YNNKEL (reference sequence). The CDR3 reads CASSQDQGIEGTQYF. CDR3 sequence (DNA): TGTGCCAGCAGCCAAGATCAGGGTATTGAGGGGACCCAGTACTTC.

The table lists this clone with a count of one. V and J are TRBV30 and TRBJ1-2; D gene unclear. V was trimmed by 1 base and J by 4 bases, leaving 22 bases between them. The CDR3 covers 17 residues. From germline, CDR1 is GTSNPN and CDR2 SVGIG (reference sequence). In DNA, the CDR3 is TGTGCCTGGAGTGCCACCGCGTTGCGGATGACAAGCTATGGCTACACCTTC. Protein product: CAWSATALRMTSYGYTF. Looking up the rest from reference TRBV30 and TRBJ1-2 gives the full variable domain: SQTIHQWPATLVQPVGSPLSLECTVEGTSNPNLYWYRQAAGRGLQLLFYSVGIGQISSEVPQNLSASRPQDRQFILSSKKLLLSDSGFYLCAWSATALRMTSYGYTFGSGTRLTVV.

The genes are TRBV2 and TRBJ1-5; 8 nucleotides agree with TRBD1. Germline CDR1 reads SNHLY; CDR2 reads FYNNEI. The CDR3 contains 15 residues. Unmatched junction bases numbered 10, after V lost 5 bases and J lost 7 bases. The DNA for the CDR3 is TGTGCCAGCAGTCCCGAAGGACAGGGCGGCCAGCCCCAGCATTTT. As protein: CASSPEGQGGQPQHF.

This clone was recorded only once. The chain carries TRBV6-5 and TRBJ2-3; D may be TRBD1 or TRBD2 (7 bases each). The V gene lost 6 bases and the J gene lost 4 bases, with 17 bases spanning the gap. This CDR3 region has 15 residues. Germline CDR1 MNHEY, CDR2 SVGAGI. As DNA, the CDR3 is TGTGCCAGCAGCCCCCAGGGGGGGCACGCAGATACGCAGTATTTT. Translated: CASSPQGGHADTQYF.

Concerning this clone: The sample carries other DNA sequences with the same CDR3. This chain links TRBV9 with TRBJ1-2; no reliable D call. The CDR3 runs to 11 residues. The germline CDR1 and CDR2 sequences are SGDLS and YYNGEE. V was clipped by 1 base and J by 2 bases, with 0 bases between them. DNA for the CDR3: TGTGCCAGCAGCGTAAACTATGGCTACACCTTC. Its translation is CASSVNYGYTF.